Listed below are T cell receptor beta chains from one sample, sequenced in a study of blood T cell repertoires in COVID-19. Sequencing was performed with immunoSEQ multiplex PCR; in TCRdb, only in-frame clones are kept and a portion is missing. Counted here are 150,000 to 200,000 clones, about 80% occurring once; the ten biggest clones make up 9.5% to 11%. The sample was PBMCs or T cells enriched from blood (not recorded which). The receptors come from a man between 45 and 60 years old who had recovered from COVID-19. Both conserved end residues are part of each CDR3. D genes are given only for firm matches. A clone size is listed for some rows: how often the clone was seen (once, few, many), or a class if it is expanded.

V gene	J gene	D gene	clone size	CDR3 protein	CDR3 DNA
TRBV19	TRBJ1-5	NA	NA	CASSWGRGVHQPQHF	TGTGCCAGTAGTTGGGGGCGCGGAGTCCATCAGCCCCAGCATTTT
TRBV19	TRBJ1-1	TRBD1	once	CASRMGQGARVAFF	TGTGCCAGTAGAATGGGACAGGGGGCGCGGGTAGCTTTCTTT
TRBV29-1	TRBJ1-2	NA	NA	CSVEPQGLHGYTF	TGCAGCGTTGAACCCCAGGGCCTCCATGGCTACACCTTC
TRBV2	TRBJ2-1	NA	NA	CASEQGEQFF	TGTGCCAGTGAACAGGGTGAGCAGTTCTTC
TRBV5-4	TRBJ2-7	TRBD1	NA	CASSLAGQGFDEQYF	TGTGCCAGCAGCTTGGCGGGACAGGGCTTCGACGAGCAGTACTTC
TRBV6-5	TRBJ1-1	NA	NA	CASSRNTEAFF	TGTGCCAGCAGCAGGAACACTGAAGCTTTCTTT
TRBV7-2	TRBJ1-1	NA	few	CAIQEGSGGTEAFF	TGTGCCATCCAAGAAGGTTCGGGGGGCACTGAAGCTTTCTTT
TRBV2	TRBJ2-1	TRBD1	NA	CASTGTGHNEQFF	TGTGCCAGCACCGGGACAGGGCACAATGAGCAGTTCTTC
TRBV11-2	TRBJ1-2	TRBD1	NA	CASSLTYRGVDYGYTF	TGTGCCAGCAGCTTAACATACAGGGGAGTCGACTATGGCTACACCTTC
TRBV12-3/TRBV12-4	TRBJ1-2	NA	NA	CASSIDRIYGYTF	TGTGCCAGCAGCATTGACAGGATCTATGGCTACACCTTC
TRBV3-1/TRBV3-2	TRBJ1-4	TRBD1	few	CASSPIQGAANEKLFF	TGTGCCAGCAGCCCGATACAGGGGGCAGCTAATGAAAAACTGTTTTTT
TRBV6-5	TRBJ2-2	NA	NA	CASSIYAGELFF	TGTGCCAGCAGTATATATGCCGGGGAGCTGTTTTTT
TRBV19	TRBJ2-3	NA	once	CASRHRWGKSTDTQYF	TGTGCCAGTAGGCACAGGTGGGGTAAAAGCACAGATACGCAGTATTTT
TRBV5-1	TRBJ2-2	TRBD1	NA	CASSLMGQGSTGELFF	TGCGCCAGCAGCCTGATGGGACAGGGGTCCACCGGGGAGCTGTTTTTT
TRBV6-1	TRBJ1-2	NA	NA	CASREEIADGYTF	TGTGCCAGCCGTGAAGAAATCGCGGATGGCTACACCTTC
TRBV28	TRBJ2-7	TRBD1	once	CASSLGAGGVYEQYF	TGTGCCAGCAGTTTAGGGGCAGGGGGCGTCTACGAGCAGTACTTC
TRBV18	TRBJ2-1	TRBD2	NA	CASSPLTLGTSGGSYNEQFF	TGTGCCAGCTCACCACTAACACTCGGGACTAGCGGAGGGTCCTACAATGAGCAGTTCTTC
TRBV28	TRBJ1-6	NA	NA	CASSLLRGGNSPLHF	TGTGCCAGCAGTTTATTAAGGGGGGGGAATTCACCCCTCCACTTT
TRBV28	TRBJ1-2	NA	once	CASSFRGGGYTF	TGTGCCAGCAGTTTTCGGGGGGGAGGCTACACCTTC
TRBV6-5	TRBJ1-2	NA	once	CASSYAGSNYGYTF	TGTGCCAGCAGTTATGCGGGATCTAACTATGGCTACACCTTC
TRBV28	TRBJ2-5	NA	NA	CASSLSKPETQYF	TGTGCCAGCAGTTTGAGTAAGCCGGAGACCCAGTACTTC
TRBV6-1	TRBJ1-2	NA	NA	CASSESVVTYGYTF	TGTGCCAGCAGTGAATCGGTCGTTACCTATGGCTACACCTTC
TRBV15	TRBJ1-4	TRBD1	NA	CATSRGGQGNEKLFF	TGTGCCACCAGCAGAGGGGGACAGGGTAATGAAAAACTGTTTTTT
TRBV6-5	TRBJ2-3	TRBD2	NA	CALQEQGGDTQYF	TGTGCCTTACAAGAGCAGGGAGGGGATACGCAGTATTTT
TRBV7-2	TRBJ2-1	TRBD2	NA	CASSIGTSGMEQFF	TGTGCCAGCAGCATAGGGACTAGCGGGATGGAGCAGTTCTTC
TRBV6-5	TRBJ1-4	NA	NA	CASSPNRDSVEKLFF	TGTGCCAGCAGTCCCAACAGGGATTCAGTCGAGAAACTGTTTTTT
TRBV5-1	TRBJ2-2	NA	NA	CASSQNTGELFF	TGCGCCAGCAGTCAAAACACCGGGGAGCTGTTTTTT
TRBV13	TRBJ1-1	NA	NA	CASSLGRLNTEAFF	TGTGCCAGCAGCTTAGGCAGGTTGAACACTGAAGCTTTCTTT
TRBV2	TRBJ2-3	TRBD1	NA	CASSVGTGDTQYF	TGTGCCAGCAGTGTAGGGACAGGCGATACGCAGTATTTT
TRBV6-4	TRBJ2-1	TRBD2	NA	CASRGSSGGLYNEQFF	TGTGCCAGCAGGGGCTCTAGCGGGGGGCTCTACAATGAGCAGTTCTTC
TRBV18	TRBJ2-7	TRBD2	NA	CASSPSSGGSSSYEQCF	TGTGCCAGCTCACCGTCTAGCGGGGGGTCGAGCTCCTACGAGCAGTGCTTC
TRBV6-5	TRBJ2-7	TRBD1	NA	CASRRTGGEQYF	TGTGCCAGCAGAAGGACAGGGGGCGAGCAGTACTTC
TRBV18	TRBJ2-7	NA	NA	CASSPRGGRDLRGDF	TGTGCCAGCTCACCACGGGGAGGTCGGGACCTACGAGGGGACTTC
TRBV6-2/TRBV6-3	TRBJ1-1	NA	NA	CASSVRGEGWAEAFF	TGTGCCAGCAGTGTCCGGGGGGAAGGGTGGGCTGAAGCTTTCTTT
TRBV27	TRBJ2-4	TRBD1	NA	CASSLRPTTGGKAKNIQYF	TGTGCCAGCAGTTTAAGGCCCACGACAGGGGGCAAAGCCAAAAACATTCAGTACTTC
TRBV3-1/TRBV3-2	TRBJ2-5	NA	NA	CASSQGGSETQYF	TGTGCCAGCAGCCAAGGCGGTTCGGAGACCCAGTACTTC
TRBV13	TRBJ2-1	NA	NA	CASSLAAGRFYEQFF	TGTGCCAGCAGCTTAGCGGCAGGGCGGTTCTATGAGCAGTTCTTC
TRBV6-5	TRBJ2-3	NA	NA	CASTRNRVTDTQYF	TGTGCCAGCACCAGAAACAGGGTTACAGATACGCAGTATTTT
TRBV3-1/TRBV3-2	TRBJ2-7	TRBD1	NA	CASSRGQGLYEQYF	TGTGCCAGCAGCCGTGGACAGGGCTTGTACGAGCAGTACTTC
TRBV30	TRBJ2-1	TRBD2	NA	CAITERTSGANEQFF	TGTGCCATCACCGAAAGGACTAGCGGGGCCAATGAGCAGTTCTTC
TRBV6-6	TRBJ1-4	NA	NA	CVTRNEKLFF	TGTGTCACAAGAAATGAAAAACTGTTTTTT
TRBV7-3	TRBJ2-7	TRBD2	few	CASSPASGGSYEQYF	TGTGCCAGCAGCCCGGCTAGCGGGGGTTCCTACGAGCAGTACTTC
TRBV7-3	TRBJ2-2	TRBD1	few	CASSSFTGDTGELFF	TGTGCCAGCAGCTCTTTTACAGGGGACACCGGGGAGCTGTTTTTT
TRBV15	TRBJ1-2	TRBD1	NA	CATSRPFAGTVVYGYTF	TGTGCCACCAGCAGACCCTTTGCCGGGACAGTTGTCTATGGCTACACCTTC
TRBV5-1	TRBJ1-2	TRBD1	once	CASSRRGVQGNYGYTF	TGCGCCAGCAGCCGACGAGGAGTACAGGGGAACTATGGCTACACCTTC
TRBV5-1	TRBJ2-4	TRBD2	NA	CASSRLAGEQNIQYF	TGCGCCAGCAGTCGACTAGCGGGAGAGCAAAACATTCAGTACTTC
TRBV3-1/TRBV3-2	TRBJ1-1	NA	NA	CASSQELVNTEAFF	TGTGCCAGCAGCCAAGAACTGGTGAACACTGAAGCTTTCTTT
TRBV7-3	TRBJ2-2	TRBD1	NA	CASSPRDREGTGELFF	TGTGCCAGCAGCCCCCGGGACAGGGAAGGCACCGGGGAGCTGTTTTTT
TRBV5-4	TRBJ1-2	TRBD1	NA	CASSPQGEYRGYTF	TGTGCCAGCAGCCCACAGGGGGAGTATAGGGGCTACACCTTC
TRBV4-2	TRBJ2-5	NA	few	CASSQRSSEREPRETQYF	TGTGCCAGCAGCCAGCGAAGCAGCGAACGGGAGCCAAGAGAGACCCAGTACTTC
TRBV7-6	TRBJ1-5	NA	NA	CASSFGVGGMDQPQHF	TGTGCCAGCAGCTTTGGGGTCGGGGGAATGGATCAGCCCCAGCATTTT
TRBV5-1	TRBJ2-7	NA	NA	CASSPWTGRDEQYF	TGCGCCAGCAGCCCCTGGACAGGGAGGGACGAGCAGTACTTC
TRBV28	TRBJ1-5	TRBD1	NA	CASRKTGDRNQPQHF	TGTGCCAGCAGAAAGACAGGGGATCGGAATCAGCCCCAGCATTTT
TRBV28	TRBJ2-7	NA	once	CASSLGQYYEQYF	TGTGCCAGCAGTTTAGGGCAGTACTACGAGCAGTACTTC
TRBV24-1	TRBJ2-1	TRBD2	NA	CASGEGNEQFF	TGTGCCTCGGGGGAGGGCAATGAGCAGTTCTTC
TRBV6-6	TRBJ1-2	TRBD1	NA	CASSYSDRNYGYTF	TGTGCCAGCAGTTACTCGGACAGGAACTATGGCTACACCTTC
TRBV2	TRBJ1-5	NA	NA	CASSLDGNQPQHF	TGTGCCAGCAGTCTAGACGGGAACCAGCCCCAGCATTTT
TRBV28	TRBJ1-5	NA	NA	CASSSPPGNNQPQHF	TGTGCCAGCAGTTCCCCGCCGGGGAACAATCAGCCCCAGCATTTT